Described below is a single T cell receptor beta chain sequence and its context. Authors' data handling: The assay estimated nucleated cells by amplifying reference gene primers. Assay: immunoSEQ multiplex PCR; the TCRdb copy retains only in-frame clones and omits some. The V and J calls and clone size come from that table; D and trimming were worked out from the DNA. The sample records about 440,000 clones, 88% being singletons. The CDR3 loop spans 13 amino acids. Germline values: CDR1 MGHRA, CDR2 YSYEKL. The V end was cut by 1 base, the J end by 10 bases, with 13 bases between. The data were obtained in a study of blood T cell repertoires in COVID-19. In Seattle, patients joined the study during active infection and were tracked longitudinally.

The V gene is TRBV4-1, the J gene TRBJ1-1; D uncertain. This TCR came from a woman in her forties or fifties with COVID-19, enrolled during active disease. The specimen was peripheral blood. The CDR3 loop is CASSQVAAARAFF. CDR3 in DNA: TGCGCCAGCAGCCAAGTCGCGGCAGCTAGAGCTTTCTTT.